These 17 T cell receptor beta chains were all obtained from the same sample, sequenced in a study of memory CD4+ T cells and cytomegalovirus serostatus. Some clones are missing from TCRdb's copy, which holds only in-frame ones; the method was immunoSEQ multiplex PCR. In the table there are some 44,000 clones, around 80% of which are singletons. Single viable CD3+CD4+CD8-CD45RO+ cells were sorted as the memory CD4+ T cells. Sequenced sample: memory CD4+ T cells from blood. The receptors were gathered from an adult in good health and CMV-seronegative.

The rearrangement links TRBV7-9 to TRBJ2-1, with D possibly TRBD1 on 6 matching bases. This CDR3 has 18 residues. With 1 base removed from V and 9 bases from J, the gap between germline ends came to 25 bases. The germline gives CDR1 SEHNR, CDR2 FQNEAQ (reference sequence). This CDR3 reads CASSLETFRGRAEGEQFF. The DNA of the CDR3 is TGTGCCAGCAGCTTAGAGACCTTCAGGGGCAGGGCCGAGGGTGAGCAGTTCTTC. The variable domain in full, with the rest retrieved from reference TRBV7-9 and TRBJ2-1, is DTGVSQNPRHKITKRGQNVTFRCDPISEHNRLYWYRQTLGQGPEFLTYFQNEAQLEKSRLLSDRFSAERPKGSFSTLEIQRTEQGDSAMYLCASSLETFRGRAEGEQFFGPGTRLTVL.

This chain joins TRBV7-9 and TRBJ2-3; 8 bases fit TRBD1. Germline V gives CDR1 SEHNR, CDR2 FQNEAQ (reference sequence). V trimming: 0 bases; J trimming: 4 bases; junction bases outside the gene matches: 0. The CDR3 is made up of 14 amino acids. The CDR3 spells CASSLAQGADTQYF. The CDR3 nucleotides read TGTGCCAGCAGCTTAGCACAGGGGGCAGATACGCAGTATTTT.

The V call is TRBV7-2, the J call TRBJ1-2; possibly TRBD1 for D (6 bases). V dropped 1 base and J dropped 3 bases, with 12 bases sitting between them. This CDR3 is 15 amino acids long. Looked up from germline, CDR1 is SGHTA and CDR2 is FQGNSA. The CDR3 sequence: CASSLVGGSDYGYTF. CDR3 DNA: TGTGCCAGCAGCTTAGTAGGGGGATCCGACTATGGCTACACCTTC.

The chain is built from TRBV5-1 and TRBJ2-3, with TRBD2 identical over 8 bases. Germline CDR1 and CDR2: SGHRS and YFSETQ. V lost 0 bases, J lost 2 bases, and 5 bases stayed unmatched. The CDR3 is made up of 16 amino acids. The CDR3 loop is CASSLGGLAPTDTQYF. As DNA, the CDR3 is TGCGCCAGCAGCTTGGGAGGACTAGCCCCCACAGATACGCAGTATTTT.

V and J are TRBV11-2 and TRBJ2-3; no reliable D call. The CDR3 is 11 amino acids. Germline V gives CDR1 SGHAT, CDR2 FQNNGV. V was shortened by 1 base and J by 13 bases, with 9 bases between the two germline ends. CDR3 DNA sequence: TGTGCCAGCAGCTTAGGGGCAGAAAAGTATTTT. The encoded protein is CASSLGAEKYF.

The J gene is TRBJ1-5, the V gene TRBV11-2; TRBD1 might be the D (6 bases). CDR1 and CDR2 (germline): SGHAT, FQNNGV. The ends were cut back, 5 bases at V and 6 bases at J, with 14 bases in the middle. The CDR3 totals 14 residues. CDR3 in DNA: TGTGCCAGCAGCGACACGGGGGGCGGTCAGCCCCAGCATTTT. Translated: CASSDTGGGQPQHF.

This clone was observed a few times. This chain joins TRBV29-1 and TRBJ1-1, with D possibly matching TRBD1 (5 bases). The CDR3 is 11 amino acids. The V and J ends lost 7 bases and 1 base respectively, with 7 bases between them. Germline V gene sequence: CDR1 SQVTM, CDR2 ANQGSEA. CDR3 in amino acids: CSGTGNTEAFF. The CDR3 DNA follows: TGCAGCGGTACAGGGAACACTGAAGCTTTCTTT.

The chain uses TRBV2 and TRBJ2-2, with 8 bases matching TRBD1. Germline loops: CDR1 SNHLY, CDR2 FYNNEI. V lost 6 bases and J lost 0; bases outside the gene matches: 3. The CDR3 has 15 amino acids. The CDR3 DNA reads TGTGCCAGCAGGGGGACAGGCTCGAACACCGGGGAGCTGTTTTTT. Its protein product is CASRGTGSNTGELFF.

The rearrangement uses TRBV19 and TRBJ1-5; the match to TRBD1 covers 7 bases. This CDR3 has 15 amino acids. With V trimmed by 6 bases and J by 1 base, 6 bases remained unmatched. Germline V gene sequence: CDR1 LNHDA, CDR2 SQIVND (reference sequence). The CDR3 loop is CASRLDRVSNQPQHF. Here the CDR3 DNA reads TGTGCCAGTAGGTTAGACAGGGTAAGCAATCAGCCCCAGCATTTT.

The rearrangement joins TRBV27 to TRBJ1-3; unclear D gene. From germline, CDR1 is MNHEY and CDR2 SMNVEV (reference sequence). The V end lost 5 bases, the J end lost 2 bases, and 16 bases lay between the germline ends. The CDR3 spans 16 residues. CDR3 nucleotides: TGTGCCAGCAGTATAACCGGGGTCGGGGCTGGAAACACCATATATTTT. Amino acids: CASSITGVGAGNTIYF.

V usage is TRBV28 and J usage is TRBJ1-5, with a weak D call TRBD1 (5 bases). The CDR3 has 13 residues. CDR1 and CDR2 (germline): MDHEN, SYDVKM. V lost 6 bases, J lost 1 base, and 7 bases lay in between. DNA of the CDR3: TGTGCCAGCAGCCCAGGGAGCAATCAGCCCCAGCATTTT. It specifies CASSPGSNQPQHF.

V gene TRBV28 combines with J gene TRBJ2-2, with a possible D match to TRBD2 (6 bases). The length of the CDR3 is 16 residues. Between the trimmed V and J ends, which lost 4 bases and 5 bases, there was a span of 17 bases. Germline lookup yields CDR1 MDHEN and CDR2 SYDVKM. CDR3 residues: CASSYEGPAGTGELFF. DNA for the CDR3: TGTGCCAGCAGTTATGAAGGACCCGCGGGAACCGGGGAGCTGTTTTTT.

The rearrangement joins TRBV7-9 to TRBJ1-5; D might be TRBD1 (5 bases). The CDR3 has 16 residues. With 3 bases removed from V and 3 bases from J, the gap between germline ends came to 15 bases. Germline V gene sequence: CDR1 SEHNR, CDR2 FQNEAQ (reference sequence). The CDR3 bases are TGTGCCAGCAGCTTCAGGGTTCAAGAAATCAATCAGCCCCAGCATTTT. Amino acid sequence: CASSFRVQEINQPQHF.

The chain couples TRBV21-1 to TRBJ1-4. TRBV21-1 corresponds to a pseudogene. This CDR3 is built from 15 residues. CDR3 protein: CASSTSSTQNEKLFF. The DNA for the CDR3 is TGTGCCAGCAGCACCTCGTCGACGCAAAATGAAAAACTGTTTTTT.

V and J are TRBV15 and TRBJ2-7, with 9 bases lining up with TRBD2. In germline, CDR1 is LNHNV, CDR2 YYDKDF (reference sequence). The CDR3 is made up of 14 amino acids. V shed 8 bases, J shed 12 bases, and the junction held 17 bases outside the gene matches. The CDR3 here is CATAAGSGGFDRYF. As DNA, the CDR3 is TGTGCCACCGCTGCTGGTAGCGGGGGATTTGATCGGTACTTC.

In DNA form, the CDR3 reads TGTGCCAGCTCACCACAGGCGGCTAACTATGGCTACACCTTC. Protein product: CASSPQAANYGYTF. The chain has TRBV18 and TRBJ1-2; D is uncertain. CDR3 length: 14 residues. V was clipped by 1 base and J by 0 bases, with 6 bases between them. Germline V gene data show CDR1 as KGHSH and CDR2 as LQKENI.

J is TRBJ2-2 and V is TRBV7-3, with TRBD2 as a possible D gene (6 bases). With 2 bases removed from V and 6 bases from J, the gap between germline ends came to 13 bases. Germline V gives CDR1 SGHTA, CDR2 FQGTGA. The CDR3 has 15 amino acids. In DNA form, the CDR3 reads TGTGCCAGCAGCTTACATCCCGGAGGGCCCGGGGAGCTGTTTTTT. This codes for CASSLHPGGPGELFF.